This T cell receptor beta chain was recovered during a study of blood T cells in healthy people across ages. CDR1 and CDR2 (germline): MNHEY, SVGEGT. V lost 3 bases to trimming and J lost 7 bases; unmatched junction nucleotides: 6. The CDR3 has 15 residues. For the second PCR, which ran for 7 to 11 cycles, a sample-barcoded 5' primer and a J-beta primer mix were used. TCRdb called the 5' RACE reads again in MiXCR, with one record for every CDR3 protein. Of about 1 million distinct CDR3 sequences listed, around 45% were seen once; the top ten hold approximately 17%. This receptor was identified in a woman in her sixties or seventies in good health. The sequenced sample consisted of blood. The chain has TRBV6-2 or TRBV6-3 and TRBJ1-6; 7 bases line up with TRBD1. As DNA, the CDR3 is TGTGCCAGCAGTTATCTCGGGACAGAGAATTCACCCCTCCACTTT. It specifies CASSYLGTENSPLHF.